What follows describes a single T cell receptor (beta chain). The sample originates from a study of blood T cell repertoires in COVID-19. Study at large: Acute-phase and convalescent COVID-19 samples originated in the United States, Italy and Spain. The cDNA or gDNA used as material had been derived from T cells, B-cell-depleted T cells, or PBMCs.

Sequencing was performed with immunoSEQ multiplex PCR; in TCRdb, only in-frame clones are kept and a portion is missing. The data contain some 200,000 clones, 82% of them singletons. Germline values: CDR1 SQVTM, CDR2 ANQGSEA. The CDR3 totals 16 residues. The junction had 6 bases not matched to a gene; V was cut back by 3 bases and J by 1 base. The V gene is TRBV29-1, the J gene TRBJ2-3; TRBD2 matches 11 bases. The source material was peripheral blood. The TCR sequence derives from a woman aged 40 to 50 with acute or convalescent COVID-19. CDR3 in DNA: TGCAGCGTTGAGAAGGGGACTAGCGGCCGCACAGATACGCAGTATTTT. Its protein product is CSVEKGTSGRTDTQYF.